This entry is about one T cell receptor (beta chain). Its antigen target is currently unknown. One base away there is no much larger clone; base qualities are not given. This sample was included in a study of T-cell reconstitution after alpha-beta-depleted transplantation in children (dated by TCRdb to about 2016). Turning to the overall study: T-cell immune reconstitution after TCRalphabeta/CD19-depleted allogeneic hematopoietic cell transplantation in children was quantitatively tracked in the study by means of TCR repertoire profiling.

Taken with the paper, the label for treatment or condition translates to: allogeneic hematopoietic cell transplantation with graft depleted of TCRalphabeta T cells and CD19 B cells. The children who served as transplant recipients had been given grafts of TCRalphabeta/CD19-depleted allogeneic hematopoietic cells. To prepare the library, PCR was applied. The listed sequencing device is Illumina HiSeq 2500. TCR libraries were prepared with molecular barcoding, using unique molecular identifiers to normalize TCRbeta repertoire quantification. TCRdb trimmed the raw reads at Q25, called clones with MiXCR and kept productive beta chains. Every CDR3 protein is listed once, alongside the most common genes and DNA of its rows. This sample lists 440,000 or so distinct CDR3 sequences; over 40% were detected once. The top ten constitute under 30% of the sample. From a lookup of the germline V gene (reference sequence), CDR1 and CDR2 are LGHDT and YNNKEL. Measured from the cysteine to the phenylalanine, the CDR3 is 12 residues long. The DNA shown is the 36-base CDR3, in frame from base 1. V drops 4 bases and J drops 10 bases, leaving 11 bases in between.

The paper as a whole reports these results and caveats: The apparently early recovery of alphabetaT-cell counts about two months after transplant reportedly depended on only several hundred rapidly expanded clones that came from non-depleted graft cells. In some patients, the high TCRbeta diversity seen at day 60 was put down to recipient T cells and intrathymic progenitors that had survived conditioning. The frequencies of hyperexpanded clones fell over the following months, and after one year, T-cell counts and TCRbeta diversity were mostly attributed to newly produced T cells.

The sequence links TRBV3-1 to TRBJ2-1; a weak D assignment points to TRBD2 (6 bases agree). Here the sequenced sample was PBMCs, taken before TCRalphabeta/CD19-depleted stem cell transplant. The TCR comes from a girl aged 2-10 years with aplastic anemia, due to receive a stem cell transplant. The CDR3 protein: CASSRGGREQFF. The nucleotide sequence reads TGTGCCAGCAGCCGAGGAGGGCGAGAGCAGTTCTTC.